Presented here are 12 T cell receptor beta chains from one specimen sequenced in a study of a mutant IDH1 vaccine in newly diagnosed glioma. Generated by immunoSEQ multiplex PCR, the TCRdb table keeps only in-frame clones and is missing some. The sample lists some 90,000 clones, roughly 80% occurring once. Time point described: baseline, week 1 (first vaccination visit). Treatment described: pre-vaccination baseline after standard-of-care therapy. The material sequenced was PBMCs, taken from a glioma patient treated with radiotherapy, temozolomide or both. These receptors all come from a man aged 40-49 years with glioma. Some clones in this sample may be carry-over from other donors' samples.

The CDR3 sequence: CASSSPGQGAKQYF. The DNA for the CDR3 is TGCGCCAGCAGCTCACCGGGACAGGGGGCGAAGCAGTACTTC. This chain uses TRBV5-1 with TRBJ2-7, with 12 nucleotides matching TRBD1. The ends lost 3 bases at V and 8 bases at J; junction bases unmatched: 6. The CDR3 runs to 14 residues. The germline V gene has CDR1 SGHRS and CDR2 YFSETQ.

The chain couples TRBV18 to TRBJ1-5; a possible D gene is TRBD1 (5 bases). Germline V gene lookup returns CDR1 KGHSH and CDR2 LQKENI. The CDR3 extends over 13 amino acids. V was pared by 6 bases and J by 8 bases, with 14 bases between. This CDR3 reads CASSLNGGEPQHF. The CDR3 coding sequence is TGTGCCAGCTCTCTCAATGGGGGTGAGCCCCAGCATTTT.

V usage is TRBV5-4 and J usage is TRBJ2-1, with 8 bases lining up with TRBD2. After removal of 3 bases from V and 5 bases from J, the junction contained 7 bases not matched to a gene. Germline CDR1 reads SGHNT; CDR2 reads YYREEE (reference sequence). The CDR3 is 15 amino acids. CDR3 sequence reads: CASSSPGGGNNEQFF. The DNA for the CDR3 is TGTGCCAGCAGCTCACCGGGGGGGGGCAACAATGAGCAGTTCTTC. Using reference TRBV5-4 and TRBJ2-1 for the parts outside the CDR3, the full variable domain is ETGVTQSPTHLIKTRGQQVTLRCSSQSGHNTVSWYQQALGQGPQFIFQYYREEENGRGNFPPRFSGLQFPNYSSELNVNALELDDSALYLCASSSPGGGNNEQFFGPGTRLTVL.

The rearrangement links TRBV2 to TRBJ2-3, with a weak D call TRBD2 (6 bases). The germline gives CDR1 SNHLY, CDR2 FYNNEI. Trimming left V 6 bases short and J 2 bases short, with 15 bases between. This CDR3 contains 15 residues. CDR3 nucleotide sequence: TGTGCCAGCAGCCGGACGGGGGAACTCACAGATACGCAGTATTTT. Protein: CASSRTGELTDTQYF.

This chain uses TRBV15 with TRBJ2-5; 9 nucleotides align to TRBD2. CDR1 is LNHNV and CDR2 is YYDKDF in the germline V gene (reference sequence). J lost 4 bases, V lost 0 bases, and 12 bases had no gene match. There are 18 residues in the CDR3. CDR3: CATSRDLRSSGGGETQYF. DNA for the CDR3: TGTGCCACCAGCAGAGATCTTAGGAGTAGCGGGGGCGGAGAGACCCAGTACTTC.

The chain couples TRBV6-5 to TRBJ1-2; D gene uncertain. Trimming took off 4 bases at V and 6 bases at J, with 9 bases between the two ends. Per germline, CDR1 MNHEY and CDR2 SVGAGI. The CDR3 is 12 residues long. The CDR3, as DNA: TGTGCCAGCAGTTCTTCCGGGGATGGCTACACCTTC. It yields the protein CASSSSGDGYTF.

The CDR3 here is CATIPGGVRGYTF. The CDR3 DNA follows: TGTGCCACCATCCCGGGTGGGGTGAGGGGCTACACCTTC. V and J are TRBV7-9 and TRBJ1-2; D not resolved. The CDR3 runs 13 residues. The germline CDR1 and CDR2 sequences are SEHNR and FQNEAQ (reference sequence). Trimming removed 10 bases at V and 8 bases at J, with 20 bases between.

The genes are TRBV5-8 and TRBJ1-5, with D unclear. This CDR3 has 11 amino acids. Germline-derived CDR1 and CDR2 are SGHTS and YDEGEE. The V gene lost 1 base and the J gene lost 9 bases, with 5 bases spanning the gap. Written as DNA, the CDR3 is TGTGCCAGCAGCTTGTTTGGGCCCCAGCATTTT. Translating it yields CASSLFGPQHF.

The chain couples TRBV6-5 to TRBJ1-6, with 8 bases lining up with TRBD1. This CDR3 is built from 15 residues. J lost 10 bases, V lost 3 bases, and 8 bases had no gene match. The germline gives CDR1 MNHEY, CDR2 SVGAGI. The CDR3 sequence is CASSYTGTGGSPLHF. The CDR3 region has the DNA TGTGCCAGCAGTTATACCGGGACAGGCGGATCACCCCTCCACTTT.

The chain employs TRBV2 and TRBJ1-2; no reliable D call. CDR3 length: 13 amino acids. Germline V CDR1 and CDR2: SNHLY, FYNNEI. V lost 7 bases to trimming and J lost 9 bases, with 18 bases between them. CDR3 loop: CASTAIRGLSYTF. CDR3 sequence (DNA): TGTGCCAGCACCGCAATTCGGGGTCTCAGCTACACCTTC.

Comment on this clone: Other DNA sequences within the sample encode an identical CDR3. V and J are TRBV29-1 and TRBJ1-1; TRBD1 matches at 10 bases. Per the germline V gene, CDR1 is SQVTM and CDR2 is ANQGSEA. The V and J ends lost 4 bases and 4 bases, in that order; junction bases with no gene match: 0. The CDR3 extends over 12 amino acids. The CDR3 protein is CSVGQGATEAFF. The CDR3 bases are TGCAGCGTTGGACAGGGGGCCACTGAAGCTTTCTTT.

The genes are TRBV7-2 and TRBJ1-2; D ambiguous. V was cut by 0 bases and J by 1 base, with 0 bases left in between. The germline V gene encodes CDR1 SGHTA and CDR2 FQGNSA. The CDR3 sequence is 12 residues long. The CDR3 DNA reads TGTGCCAGCAGCTTAGCTAACTATGGCTACACCTTC. This encodes CASSLANYGYTF.